These 9 T cell receptor beta chains originate from one sample sequenced in a study of identical twins. MiXCR was run by TCRdb on the 5' RACE reads, yielding one entry per CDR3 protein. The repertoire holds around 500,000 distinct CDR3 sequences, with approximately 14% as singletons. These sequences were also reported in another study, on yellow fever vaccine responses in identical twins.

Sequenced input: CD4+ T cells sorted from blood. The receptors were gathered from a woman aged 18-29 years in good health.

There are a few counts of this clonotype. For the CDR3, the DNA is TGTGCCAGCAGTTATCTATATGGAGAAAGTGAGCAGTTCTTC. Its translation: CASSYLYGESEQFF. J is TRBJ2-1 and V is TRBV6-2 or TRBV6-3, with D unresolved. Germline CDR1 reads MNHEY; CDR2 reads SVGEGT. This CDR3 is 14 amino acids long. Trimming shortened V by 3 bases and J by 9 bases, and 15 bases separated the two germline ends.

This clonotype was observed a handful of times. The V and J genes are TRBV7-2 and TRBJ2-7, with 11 bases identical to TRBD2. This CDR3 has 17 amino acids. V was clipped by 5 bases and J by 3 bases; unmatched bases: 12. CDR1 SGHTA and CDR2 FQGNSA come from the germline V gene. The DNA for the CDR3 is TGTGCCAGCAGCCCTGGAAGTAGCGGGGGGGCCATCTACGAGCAGTACTTC. The encoded protein is CASSPGSSGGAIYEQYF.

The J gene is TRBJ1-1, the V gene TRBV11-3; D is ambiguous. Trimming removed 2 bases from V and 3 bases from J, with 10 bases in between. Germline V gives CDR1 SGHNT, CDR2 YENEEA. The CDR3 has 14 amino acids. This CDR3 is CASSLPLPDTEAFF. The CDR3 DNA is TGTGCCAGCAGCTTACCCCTGCCGGACACTGAAGCTTTCTTT.

This clonotype came up a few times. J is TRBJ2-6 and V is TRBV9, with 7 bases lining up with TRBD1. The CDR3 is 20 amino acids. V trimming: 4 bases; J trimming: 0 bases; junction bases outside the gene matches: 16. From germline, CDR1 is SGDLS and CDR2 YYNGEE. As DNA, the CDR3 is TGTGCCAGCAGCACCCAATCCGGGACAGAAGAATACTCTGGGGCCAACGTCCTGACTTTC. Translated, it gives CASSTQSGTEEYSGANVLTF.

The chain carries TRBV5-5 and TRBJ1-5, with TRBD1 identical over 10 bases. The CDR3 sequence is 15 residues long. J gave up 5 bases and V 0 bases, and 2 bases lay outside the gene matches. CDR1 is SGHKS and CDR2 is YYEKEE in the germline V gene (reference sequence). The CDR3 DNA is TGTGCCAGCAGCTTGGTCGACAGGGGGCATCAGCCCCAGCATTTT. It is translated as CASSLVDRGHQPQHF.

This clonotype showed up just once. The chain has TRBV20-1 and TRBJ2-7, with TRBD2 identical over 14 bases. Unmatched junction bases numbered 8, after V lost 0 bases and J lost 10 bases. The germline V gene has CDR1 DFQATT and CDR2 SNEGSKA (reference sequence). The CDR3 loop spans 15 amino acids. The CDR3 DNA sequence: TGCAGTGCTAGAGATTCAGGGACTAGCGGGAGACACCAGTACTTC. It yields the protein CSARDSGTSGRHQYF.

This clonotype turned up a few times. The rearrangement links TRBV28 to TRBJ2-3; 9 bases agree with TRBD1. J lost 3 bases, V lost 5 bases, and 3 bases had no gene match. The CDR3 extends over 14 amino acids. The germline gives CDR1 MDHEN, CDR2 SYDVKM. The CDR3 reads CASSGTGTTDTQYF. For the CDR3, the DNA is TGTGCCAGCAGTGGGACAGGGACAACAGATACGCAGTATTTT.

This chain uses TRBV4-2 with TRBJ2-5; tentatively, D is TRBD2 (5 bases). Germline V gene data show CDR1 as LGHNA and CDR2 as YNFKEQ. This CDR3 spans 14 amino acids. With 1 base removed from V and 2 bases from J, the gap between germline ends came to 8 bases. The CDR3 reads CASSQGGGQETQYF. The DNA for the CDR3 is TGTGCCAGCAGCCAAGGAGGCGGGCAAGAGACCCAGTACTTC.

A few counts support this clonotype. The chain links TRBV11-2 to TRBJ2-4, with 8 bases identical to TRBD1. The ends lost 5 bases at V and 2 bases at J; junction bases unmatched: 20. Germline V gene data show CDR1 as SGHAT and CDR2 as FQNNGV. This CDR3 comprises 20 residues. CDR3 sequence reads: CASSPWTGTSSPSPKNIQYF. CDR3 in DNA: TGTGCCAGCAGCCCCTGGACAGGGACCTCCAGTCCTTCTCCCAAAAACATTCAGTACTTC.